The rows below give T cell receptor beta chains drawn from one sample of a study of pediatric ulcerative colitis. TCRdb's copy holds only in-frame clones and misses some; the assay was immunoSEQ multiplex PCR. The sample includes 50,000 to 65,000 clones, roughly 90% of them seen just once. The sequencing sample was made of blood. The receptors here all came from a boy between 10 and 17 years old with severe ulcerative colitis. The CDR3 runs from the conserved cysteine through the conserved F or W. Each record gives: V gene, D gene, clone size, J gene, CDR3 protein, CDR3 DNA. The D gene is left open where the match is weak. The listing skips clone size in some rows; elsewhere it reads once, few, many or a size class.

v_gene: TRBV7-8
d_gene: TRBD2
abundance: -
j_gene: TRBJ2-3
CDR3aa: CASSLAGVLAGSTQYF
CDR3nt: TGTGCCAGCAGCTTAGCGGGAGTTCTAGCGGGAAGTACGCAGTATTTT

v_gene: TRBV13
d_gene: -
abundance: once
j_gene: TRBJ1-1
CDR3aa: CASSLEGIEAFF
CDR3nt: TGTGCCAGCAGCTTAGAGGGCATTGAAGCTTTCTTT

v_gene: TRBV5-1
d_gene: TRBD1
abundance: few
j_gene: TRBJ1-1
CDR3aa: CASSHRTGGNTEAFF
CDR3nt: TGCGCCAGCAGCCATCGGACAGGGGGGAACACTGAAGCTTTCTTT

v_gene: TRBV13
d_gene: -
abundance: -
j_gene: TRBJ2-7
CDR3aa: CASSARLSYEQYF
CDR3nt: TGTGCCAGCAGCGCCCGACTGAGCTACGAGCAGTACTTC

v_gene: TRBV6-6
d_gene: -
abundance: -
j_gene: TRBJ1-2
CDR3aa: CASSGGLADYTF
CDR3nt: TGTGCCAGCAGCGGGGGGCTAGCGGACTACACCTTC

v_gene: TRBV7-9
d_gene: TRBD2
abundance: -
j_gene: TRBJ2-1
CDR3aa: CASSLPSGKVEQFF
CDR3nt: TGTGCCAGCAGCTTACCTAGCGGGAAAGTTGAGCAGTTCTTC

v_gene: TRBV25-1
d_gene: TRBD1
abundance: -
j_gene: TRBJ1-2
CDR3aa: CASSKTGQGGYTF
CDR3nt: TGTGCCAGCAGTAAGACAGGGCAGGGTGGCTACACCTTC

v_gene: TRBV25-1
d_gene: -
abundance: -
j_gene: TRBJ2-3
CDR3aa: CASSIRDPGADTQYF
CDR3nt: TGTGCCAGCAGTATCCGGGACCCCGGGGCAGATACGCAGTATTTT

v_gene: TRBV14
d_gene: TRBD2
abundance: once
j_gene: TRBJ2-7
CDR3aa: CASSQASGRTYEQYF
CDR3nt: TGTGCCAGCAGCCAAGCAAGCGGGAGGACCTACGAGCAGTACTTC

v_gene: TRBV11-2
d_gene: TRBD2
abundance: -
j_gene: TRBJ2-7
CDR3aa: CASSLLVGTSVNSYEQYF
CDR3nt: TGTGCCAGCAGCTTACTAGTCGGGACTAGCGTAAACTCCTACGAGCAGTACTTC

v_gene: TRBV7-2
d_gene: TRBD2
abundance: few
j_gene: TRBJ2-2
CDR3aa: CASSTSGRAAGELFF
CDR3nt: TGTGCCAGCAGCACCAGCGGGAGGGCCGCCGGGGAGCTGTTTTTT

v_gene: TRBV14
d_gene: TRBD1
abundance: -
j_gene: TRBJ2-7
CDR3aa: CASSPGTVDYEQYF
CDR3nt: TGTGCCAGCAGCCCCGGGACAGTCGACTACGAGCAGTACTTC

v_gene: TRBV6-1
d_gene: -
abundance: -
j_gene: TRBJ2-6
CDR3aa: CASLRMSAGANVLTF
CDR3nt: TGTGCCAGCTTACGGATGTCTGCTGGGGCCAACGTCCTGACTTTC

v_gene: TRBV5-4
d_gene: -
abundance: -
j_gene: TRBJ2-5
CDR3aa: CASSLSRGGETQYF
CDR3nt: TGTGCCAGCAGCTTGTCGAGGGGAGGCGAGACCCAGTACTTC

v_gene: TRBV6-1
d_gene: -
abundance: -
j_gene: TRBJ2-7
CDR3aa: CASSESEAYEQYF
CDR3nt: TGTGCCAGCAGTGAGTCAGAGGCCTACGAGCAGTACTTC

v_gene: TRBV4-2
d_gene: TRBD2
abundance: -
j_gene: TRBJ2-1
CDR3aa: CASSLGLAGSPGEFF
CDR3nt: TGTGCCAGCAGCCTGGGACTAGCGGGATCTCCGGGGGAGTTCTTC

v_gene: TRBV5-1
d_gene: TRBD1
abundance: -
j_gene: TRBJ2-7
CDR3aa: CASSLGTGEQYF
CDR3nt: TGCGCCAGCAGCCTTGGGACAGGCGAGCAGTACTTC

v_gene: TRBV7-7
d_gene: -
abundance: -
j_gene: TRBJ2-2
CDR3aa: CASSRTTNTGELFF
CDR3nt: TGTGCTAGCAGCCGAACAACGAACACCGGGGAGCTGTTTTTT

v_gene: TRBV27
d_gene: -
abundance: -
j_gene: TRBJ2-7
CDR3aa: CARTVPYEQYF
CDR3nt: TGTGCCAGAACAGTTCCCTACGAGCAGTACTTC

v_gene: TRBV27
d_gene: -
abundance: once
j_gene: TRBJ1-1
CDR3aa: CASSSTTGRGTEAFF
CDR3nt: TGTGCCAGCAGTTCAACAACGGGACGGGGCACTGAAGCTTTCTTT

v_gene: TRBV4-1
d_gene: -
abundance: -
j_gene: TRBJ2-1
CDR3aa: CASSQVPDSYNEQFF
CDR3nt: TGCGCCAGCAGCCAAGTTCCGGACTCCTACAATGAGCAGTTCTTC

v_gene: TRBV9
d_gene: -
abundance: -
j_gene: TRBJ1-3
CDR3aa: CASRTGSGSGNTIYF
CDR3nt: TGTGCCAGCAGGACGGGGTCTGGCTCTGGAAACACCATATATTTT

v_gene: TRBV10-2
d_gene: TRBD2
abundance: -
j_gene: TRBJ2-3
CDR3aa: CASSGLAVSTDTQYF
CDR3nt: TGCGCCAGCAGTGGGCTAGCGGTTAGCACAGATACGCAGTATTTT

v_gene: TRBV6-5
d_gene: -
abundance: few
j_gene: TRBJ1-1
CDR3aa: CASSSSTEAFF
CDR3nt: TGTGCCAGCAGTTCCAGCACTGAAGCTTTCTTT

v_gene: TRBV11-3
d_gene: -
abundance: -
j_gene: TRBJ2-2
CDR3aa: CASSPGLSGELFF
CDR3nt: TGTGCCAGCAGCCCAGGACTGTCCGGGGAGCTGTTTTTT

v_gene: TRBV11-3
d_gene: TRBD2
abundance: -
j_gene: TRBJ2-1
CDR3aa: CASSPTSGTDTINEQFF
CDR3nt: TGTGCCAGCAGCCCAACTAGCGGGACTGATACAATTAATGAGCAGTTCTTC

v_gene: TRBV4-1
d_gene: -
abundance: -
j_gene: TRBJ2-1
CDR3aa: CASSHWGTQDNEQFF
CDR3nt: TGCGCCAGCAGCCATTGGGGGACCCAGGACAATGAGCAGTTCTTC

v_gene: TRBV21-1
d_gene: -
abundance: -
j_gene: TRBJ1-1
CDR3aa: CARSLGGGDTEAFF
CDR3nt: TGTGCCAGAAGTCTGGGGGGCGGGGACACTGAAGCTTTCTTT

v_gene: TRBV19
d_gene: -
abundance: -
j_gene: TRBJ1-5
CDR3aa: CASSIQGSKPNQPQHF
CDR3nt: TGTGCCAGTAGTATTCAGGGTAGTAAACCAAATCAGCCCCAGCATTTT

v_gene: TRBV9
d_gene: TRBD1
abundance: -
j_gene: TRBJ2-5
CDR3aa: CASSVGTGQQTQYF
CDR3nt: TGTGCCAGCAGCGTGGGGACAGGGCAACAGACCCAGTACTTC

v_gene: TRBV5-1
d_gene: TRBD2
abundance: -
j_gene: TRBJ2-5
CDR3aa: CASSLAERGIQETQYF
CDR3nt: TGCGCCAGCAGCTTGGCCGAGCGGGGGATACAAGAGACCCAGTACTTC

v_gene: TRBV29-1
d_gene: -
abundance: -
j_gene: TRBJ2-2
CDR3aa: CSVIQGPGELFF
CDR3nt: TGCAGCGTTATACAGGGACCCGGGGAGCTGTTTTTT

v_gene: TRBV14
d_gene: -
abundance: -
j_gene: TRBJ2-3
CDR3aa: CASSRQFTDTQYF
CDR3nt: TGTGCCAGCAGCCGCCAATTCACAGATACGCAGTATTTT

v_gene: TRBV30
d_gene: TRBD2
abundance: -
j_gene: TRBJ2-1
CDR3aa: CAWFSGNGRGEQFF
CDR3nt: TGTGCCTGGTTTAGCGGGAATGGTAGGGGTGAGCAGTTCTTC

v_gene: TRBV2
d_gene: -
abundance: -
j_gene: TRBJ2-5
CDR3aa: CASSLTDPGRKQETQYF
CDR3nt: TGTGCCAGCAGCCTTACGGACCCGGGGAGGAAACAAGAGACCCAGTACTTC

v_gene: TRBV5-4
d_gene: -
abundance: once
j_gene: TRBJ2-1
CDR3aa: CATGIPYSSYNEQFF
CDR3nt: TGTGCCACCGGGATCCCGTACAGCTCCTACAATGAGCAGTTCTTC

v_gene: TRBV13
d_gene: -
abundance: -
j_gene: TRBJ2-2
CDR3aa: CASGTSGSNTGELFF
CDR3nt: TGTGCCAGCGGTACCTCCGGTTCTAACACCGGGGAGCTGTTTTTT

v_gene: TRBV14
d_gene: -
abundance: few
j_gene: TRBJ1-1
CDR3aa: CASSPLGTNTEAFF
CDR3nt: TGTGCCAGCAGCCCTCTCGGGACGAACACTGAAGCTTTCTTT

v_gene: TRBV30
d_gene: TRBD1
abundance: -
j_gene: TRBJ1-3
CDR3aa: CAWSVQSGGGNTIYF
CDR3nt: TGTGCCTGGAGTGTACAATCAGGGGGAGGAAACACCATATATTTT

v_gene: TRBV6-1
d_gene: -
abundance: -
j_gene: TRBJ2-7
CDR3aa: CASSEAWGLGEQYF
CDR3nt: TGTGCCAGCAGTGAAGCGTGGGGGCTAGGCGAGCAGTACTTC

v_gene: TRBV2
d_gene: -
abundance: -
j_gene: TRBJ2-3
CDR3aa: CASSLDKSTDTQYF
CDR3nt: TGTGCCAGCAGTCTAGACAAGAGCACAGATACGCAGTATTTT

v_gene: TRBV9
d_gene: -
abundance: -
j_gene: TRBJ2-2
CDR3aa: CASSVSSGNTGELFF
CDR3nt: TGTGCCAGCAGCGTCTCCAGCGGGAACACCGGGGAGCTGTTTTTT

v_gene: TRBV5-1
d_gene: -
abundance: -
j_gene: TRBJ1-3
CDR3aa: CASSFEGSGNTIYF
CDR3nt: TGCGCCAGCAGCTTCGAGGGATCCGGAAACACCATATATTTT

v_gene: TRBV7-2
d_gene: -
abundance: -
j_gene: TRBJ2-2
CDR3aa: CASSPQWANTGELFF
CDR3nt: TGTGCCAGCAGCCCCCAGTGGGCGAACACCGGGGAGCTGTTTTTT

v_gene: TRBV10-1
d_gene: -
abundance: -
j_gene: TRBJ2-1
CDR3aa: CASSETQTIGNEQFF
CDR3nt: TGCGCCAGCAGTGAGACTCAAACGATAGGAAATGAGCAGTTCTTC

v_gene: TRBV11-2
d_gene: TRBD2
abundance: -
j_gene: TRBJ2-7
CDR3aa: CASSYRGGFRYEQYF
CDR3nt: TGTGCCAGCAGCTACCGCGGGGGGTTCAGGTACGAGCAGTACTTC

v_gene: TRBV18
d_gene: TRBD2
abundance: -
j_gene: TRBJ2-7
CDR3aa: CASSPPTSGPSYEQYF
CDR3nt: TGTGCCAGCTCACCACCGACTAGCGGTCCCTCCTACGAGCAGTACTTC

v_gene: TRBV20-1
d_gene: -
abundance: -
j_gene: TRBJ2-1
CDR3aa: CSGDFRNEQFF
CDR3nt: TGCAGTGGGGACTTTCGCAATGAGCAGTTCTTC

v_gene: TRBV5-4
d_gene: TRBD2
abundance: once
j_gene: TRBJ2-7
CDR3aa: CASSIKREVGYEQYF
CDR3nt: TGTGCCAGCAGCATAAAGCGGGAAGTCGGATACGAGCAGTACTTC

v_gene: TRBV7-2
d_gene: -
abundance: few
j_gene: TRBJ1-4
CDR3aa: CASSFEAGEKLFF
CDR3nt: TGTGCCAGCAGCTTCGAAGCCGGGGAAAAACTGTTTTTT

v_gene: TRBV6-6
d_gene: TRBD1
abundance: -
j_gene: TRBJ1-2
CDR3aa: CASRQQGTENYGYTF
CDR3nt: TGTGCCAGCAGGCAACAGGGGACGGAAAACTATGGCTACACCTTC

v_gene: TRBV10-3
d_gene: -
abundance: -
j_gene: TRBJ2-2
CDR3aa: CAIGFRSGASGELFF
CDR3nt: TGTGCCATCGGGTTTAGGTCGGGGGCATCCGGGGAGCTGTTTTTT

v_gene: TRBV25-1
d_gene: TRBD2
abundance: -
j_gene: TRBJ2-1
CDR3aa: CASSERLAGNQINEQFF
CDR3nt: TGTGCCAGCAGTGAGAGACTAGCGGGCAATCAGATAAATGAGCAGTTCTTC

v_gene: TRBV28
d_gene: TRBD1
abundance: -
j_gene: TRBJ2-2
CDR3aa: CASTIARGMAGELFF
CDR3nt: TGTGCCAGCACTATCGCCAGGGGGATGGCCGGGGAGCTGTTTTTT